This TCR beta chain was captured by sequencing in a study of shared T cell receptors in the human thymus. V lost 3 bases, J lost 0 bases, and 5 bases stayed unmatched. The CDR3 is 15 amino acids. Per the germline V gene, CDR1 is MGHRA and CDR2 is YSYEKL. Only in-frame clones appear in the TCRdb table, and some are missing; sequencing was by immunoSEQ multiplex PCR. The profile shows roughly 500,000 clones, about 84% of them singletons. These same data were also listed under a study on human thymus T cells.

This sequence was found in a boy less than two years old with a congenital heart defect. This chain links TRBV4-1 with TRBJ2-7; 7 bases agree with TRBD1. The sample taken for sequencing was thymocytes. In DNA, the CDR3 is TGCGCCAGCAGCCAGACGACAGGGCCCTCCTACGAGCAGTACTTC. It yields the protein CASSQTTGPSYEQYF.